One and the same sample provided the 5 T cell receptor beta chains below, sequenced in a study of T cell responses to AZD1222 COVID-19 vaccine. Assay used: immunoSEQ multiplex PCR; TCRdb lists only in-frame clones, some missing. The table records about 180,000 clones, 70% to 90% of them present only once. Sequencing used peripheral blood, obtained on day 0 of AZD1222 vaccination. The origin of the receptors is an adult in good health.

The genes are TRBV29-1 and TRBJ2-1, with D possibly being TRBD2 (5 bases). Trimming took off 1 base at V and 0 bases at J, with 7 bases between the two ends. CDR1 and CDR2 (germline): SQVTM, ANQGSEA. This CDR3 contains 14 residues. CDR3 protein: CSVEGTGSYNEQFF. The CDR3 nucleotides are TGCAGCGTTGAAGGGACTGGCTCCTACAATGAGCAGTTCTTC.

The chain uses TRBV2 and TRBJ2-1; tentative D call: TRBD2 (6 bases). Trimming pared 4 bases from V and 5 bases from J, leaving 15 bases between. The length of the CDR3 is 15 residues. CDR1 and CDR2 from the germline V gene are SNHLY and FYNNEI. The CDR3 DNA follows: TGTGCCAGCAGTGTCAACCGGCGGGGAGACAATGAGCAGTTCTTC. Residues: CASSVNRRGDNEQFF.

The gene calls are TRBV6-5 and TRBJ2-7; maybe TRBD2 (6 bases). Trimming stripped 2 bases from V and 7 bases from J, with 9 bases between. The CDR3 is 12 amino acids. Germline V lookup: CDR1 MNHEY, CDR2 SVGAGI. The CDR3 region is CASSYVRGEQYF. DNA for the CDR3: TGTGCCAGCAGTTACGTTCGGGGGGAGCAGTACTTC.

The chain combines TRBV28 with TRBJ1-1; the D gene is possibly TRBD1 (6 bases). This CDR3 spans 12 amino acids. V lost 5 bases and J lost 11, with 15 bases in between. Germline CDR1 MDHEN, CDR2 SYDVKM. The CDR3 reads CASSRNRVPAFF. As DNA, the CDR3 is TGTGCCAGCAGTCGCAACAGGGTGCCCGCTTTCTTT. The full variable domain, with the rest looked up from reference TRBV28 and TRBJ1-1, is DVKVTQSSRYLVKRTGEKVFLECVQDMDHENMFWYRQDPGLGLRLIYFSYDVKMKEKGDIPEGYSVSREKKERFSLILESASTNQTSMYLCASSRNRVPAFFGQGTRLTVV.

The chain joins TRBV6-5 to TRBJ1-1; no firm D call. The ends were cut back, 0 bases at V and 4 bases at J, with 9 bases in the middle. Germline assignment: CDR1 MNHEY and CDR2 SVGAGI. The CDR3 runs 14 residues. CDR3 residues: CASSYSRSATEAFF. The CDR3 coding sequence is TGTGCCAGCAGTTACTCGAGGAGCGCCACTGAAGCTTTCTTT.